Below are 22 T cell receptor beta chains sequenced from a single sample in a study of blood T cell repertoires in COVID-19. Measured with immunoSEQ multiplex PCR; TCRdb has only the in-frame clones, and not every one. In the table there are about 270,000 clones, approximately 88% of which are singletons. The material sequenced was PBMCs or T cells enriched from blood (not recorded which). The receptors were gathered from a woman in her twenties or thirties who had recovered from COVID-19.

This chain uses TRBV4-3 with TRBJ1-1; 10 nucleotides agree with TRBD1. The CDR3 runs to 16 residues. The V gene's germline CDR1 is LGHNA and CDR2 YSLEER. Trimming at V came to 3 bases and at J to 1 base, leaving 5 bases not matched to a gene. Here the CDR3 DNA reads TGCGCCAGCAGCCAGGGGACAGGGGATAAGAACACTGAAGCTTTCTTT. The encoded protein is CASSQGTGDKNTEAFF.

V and J are TRBV24-1 and TRBJ2-1, with 7 bases matching TRBD1. CDR1 and CDR2 (germline): KGHDR, SFDVKD. The CDR3 spans 16 residues. With V trimmed by 0 bases and J by 3 bases, 4 bases remained unmatched. The CDR3 is CATSDLRQGDYNEQFF. DNA of the CDR3: TGTGCCACCAGTGATTTGCGACAGGGCGACTACAATGAGCAGTTCTTC.

This chain connects TRBV4-3 to TRBJ2-3; D not certain. The ends were cut back, 0 bases at V and 5 bases at J, with 6 bases in the middle. Germline lookup yields CDR1 LGHNA and CDR2 YSLEER. CDR3 size: 13 residues. In nucleotides, the CDR3 is TGCGCCAGCAGCCAAGATCGGGTAGATACGCAGTATTTT. It codes for CASSQDRVDTQYF.

The chain has TRBV21-1 and TRBJ1-1; the DNA was not compared with TRBD1, the D call given in the table. TRBV21-1 has pseudogene status. CDR3 length: 19 residues. DNA for the CDR3: TGTGCCAGCAGCCAGCACCGGGACAGGGTAGCGCACTTTGGCACTGAAGCTTTCTTT. This encodes CASSQHRDRVAHFGTEAFF.

The J gene is TRBJ2-1, the V gene TRBV24-1; 14 nucleotides align to TRBD2. There are 20 residues in the CDR3. Per the germline V gene, CDR1 is KGHDR and CDR2 is SFDVKD. The ends lost 4 bases at V and 6 bases at J; junction bases unmatched: 16. This CDR3 is CATSDPGTSGGDSGINEQFF. The CDR3 DNA reads as TGTGCCACCAGTGACCCGGGGACTAGCGGGGGAGACTCGGGGATCAATGAGCAGTTCTTC.

The gene calls are TRBV6-4 and TRBJ1-1; 9 bases agree with TRBD1. V dropped 6 bases and J dropped 10; count of bases not matched to a gene: 3. Germline CDR1 MRHNA, CDR2 SNTAGT. The CDR3 totals 11 residues. CDR3: CASRGQGVAFF. The CDR3 DNA reads as TGTGCCAGCAGGGGACAGGGAGTAGCTTTCTTT.

The CDR3 reads CASRRGISAYEQYF. The DNA of the CDR3 is TGTGCCAGCCGACGGGGGATATCGGCCTACGAGCAGTACTTC. The rearrangement links TRBV6-5 to TRBJ2-7; D possibly corresponds to TRBD2 (6 bases). V was pared by 8 bases and J by 2 bases, with 16 bases between. Germline V gene sequence: CDR1 MNHEY, CDR2 SVGAGI. The CDR3 totals 14 residues.

In DNA, the CDR3 is TGCGCCAGCAGCCAAGATTCGGGGACAGGGCAACTCCAGCCCCAGCATTTT. This codes for CASSQDSGTGQLQPQHF. This chain links TRBV4-1 with TRBJ1-5; TRBD1 aligns across 9 bases. Germline V gives CDR1 MGHRA, CDR2 YSYEKL. The V segment lost 0 bases and the J segment 7 bases; nucleotides outside the gene matches: 10. This CDR3 contains 17 residues.

The chain employs TRBV7-9 and TRBJ1-2, with D maybe TRBD1 (6 bases). Per germline, CDR1 SEHNR and CDR2 FQNEAQ (reference sequence). The CDR3 consists of 13 residues. Trimming cost V 3 bases and J 8 bases, with 13 bases left between them. The CDR3: CASSFTGQEGYTF. The CDR3 DNA reads as TGTGCCAGCAGCTTCACAGGGCAGGAAGGCTACACCTTC.

The chain employs TRBV7-9 and TRBJ1-1; D gene unclear. Germline-derived CDR1 and CDR2 are SEHNR and FQNEAQ (reference sequence). The CDR3 totals 13 residues. Deletions cut 8 bases from V and 0 bases from J, with 10 bases between. The CDR3 protein is CASDGPLNTEAFF. DNA for the CDR3: TGTGCCAGCGATGGGCCGTTGAACACTGAAGCTTTCTTT.

The genes are TRBV18 and TRBJ2-3; no clear D gene. The V gene's germline CDR1 is KGHSH and CDR2 LQKENI. This CDR3 contains 12 residues. Trimming stripped 5 bases from V and 0 bases from J, with 3 bases between. As DNA, the CDR3 is TGTGCCAGCTCAACTAGCACAGATACGCAGTATTTT. It yields the protein CASSTSTDTQYF.

The chain has TRBV5-1 and TRBJ1-2; weak D call: TRBD1 (5 bases). V lost 6 bases, J lost 8 bases, and 14 bases lay in between. Germline assignment: CDR1 SGHRS and CDR2 YFSETQ. CDR3 length equals 12 residues. The CDR3 DNA is TGCGCCAGCACCCAGGGAGGGGACGGCTACACCTTC. Encoded protein: CASTQGGDGYTF.

The chain recombines TRBV7-9 with TRBJ2-3, with 7 bases fitting TRBD1. Losses at the gene ends were 5 bases for V and 3 bases for J; bases not matched to a gene: 14. The CDR3 is made up of 17 amino acids. From germline, CDR1 is SEHNR and CDR2 FQNEAQ (reference sequence). The CDR3 here is CASSNDRVDWRTDTQYF. As DNA, the CDR3 is TGTGCCAGCAGCAACGACAGGGTAGATTGGAGGACAGATACGCAGTATTTT.

The chain joins TRBV5-1 to TRBJ1-1, with 8 bases matching TRBD1. Trimming at V came to 1 base and at J to 5 bases, leaving 7 bases not matched to a gene. In germline, CDR1 is SGHRS, CDR2 YFSETQ. The length of the CDR3 is 15 residues. For the CDR3, the DNA is TGCGCCAGCAGCTTGTCCAGGGGGCGAGGAACTGAAGCTTTCTTT. It yields the protein CASSLSRGRGTEAFF.

The CDR3 protein is CASSPPAGKGTDTQYF. CDR3 in DNA: TGTGCCAGCAGTCCACCAGCAGGGAAAGGCACAGATACGCAGTATTTT. The rearrangement joins TRBV27 to TRBJ2-3; a possible D gene is TRBD1 (5 bases). This CDR3 is 16 amino acids long. Trimming shortened V by 5 bases and J by 1 base, and 16 bases separated the two germline ends. Germline V lookup: CDR1 MNHEY, CDR2 SMNVEV (reference sequence).

The gene calls are TRBV27 and TRBJ1-4; 7 nucleotides line up with TRBD1. Trimming removed 6 bases from V and 4 bases from J; junction bases left unmatched: 11. Germline CDR1 reads MNHEY; CDR2 reads SMNVEV (reference sequence). The length of the CDR3 is 16 residues. The CDR3 DNA is TGTGCCAGCAGCACGAGACAGGGCCACTATAATGAAAAACTGTTTTTT. This gives the protein CASSTRQGHYNEKLFF.

The chain is built from TRBV29-1 and TRBJ1-2, with 7 positions matching TRBD1. This CDR3 comprises 16 residues. The V gene end was trimmed by 0 bases and the J gene end by 3 bases; junction bases not matched to a gene: 10. Germline-derived CDR1 and CDR2 are SQVTM and ANQGSEA. The CDR3 reads CSVEDLYGTEDYGYTF. CDR3 nucleotide sequence: TGCAGCGTTGAAGACCTTTATGGGACAGAGGACTATGGCTACACCTTC.

The rearrangement uses TRBV6-5 and TRBJ1-2; no clear D gene. Trimming removed 0 bases at V and 3 bases at J, with 11 bases between. The CDR3 runs to 15 residues. Germline V lookup: CDR1 MNHEY, CDR2 SVGAGI. CDR3 protein: CASSYSYPRDYGYTF. As DNA, the CDR3 is TGTGCCAGCAGTTACTCCTACCCTCGGGACTATGGCTACACCTTC.

The chain carries TRBV18 and TRBJ2-2, with D perhaps matching TRBD1 (6 bases). CDR1 and CDR2 from the germline V gene are KGHSH and LQKENI. The CDR3 runs to 14 residues. Trimming took off 0 bases at V and 6 bases at J, with 8 bases between the two ends. CDR3 amino acids: CASSPPQGAGELFF. In DNA, the CDR3 is TGTGCCAGCTCACCACCACAGGGAGCCGGGGAGCTGTTTTTT.

This clone was counted a few times. The chain joins TRBV5-1 to TRBJ2-1, with TRBD2 matching over 9 bases. Trimming took 0 bases from V and 2 from J; bases not matched to a gene: 3. Germline V lookup: CDR1 SGHRS, CDR2 YFSETQ. The CDR3 consists of 16 residues. Here the CDR3 DNA reads TGCGCCAGCAGCTTGGCAGCGGGAGGACCCTACAATGAGCAGTTCTTC. It is translated as CASSLAAGGPYNEQFF.

The J gene is TRBJ2-1, the V gene TRBV5-1, with 7 bases that match TRBD2. The CDR3 is made up of 15 amino acids. Losses at the gene ends were 4 bases for V and 1 base for J; bases not matched to a gene: 5. Looked up from germline, CDR1 is SGHRS and CDR2 is YFSETQ. CDR3: CASSRAGDSYNEQFF. Written as DNA, the CDR3 is TGCGCCAGCAGCCGTGCGGGAGATTCCTACAATGAGCAGTTCTTC.

The chain recombines TRBV20-1 with TRBJ2-3, with 9 positions matching TRBD2. The germline V gene has CDR1 DFQATT and CDR2 SNEGSKA (reference sequence). CDR3 size: 15 residues. The V segment lost 3 bases and the J segment 2 bases; nucleotides outside the gene matches: 6. The CDR3 DNA follows: TGCAGTGCTAGTGGACAGCGGGAGGACACAGATACGCAGTATTTT. As protein: CSASGQREDTDTQYF.